The clone carrying this T cell receptor (beta chain) was counted a few times. The V gene lost 1 base and the J gene lost 4 bases, with 13 bases spanning the gap. The CDR3 spans 15 residues. Germline CDR1 reads LGHNA; CDR2 reads YSLEER. Using its own MiXCR run on the RT-PCR reads, TCRdb lists one record per CDR3 protein. This sample carries hundreds of thousands of distinct CDR3 sequences, 14% of them seen once, and the ten largest clones take 3% to 4.5%. This receptor was identified in a female donor in good health, serving as a healthy control. The chain is built from TRBV4-3 and TRBJ1-2, with D possibly matching TRBD1 (6 bases). Specimen: memory CD4+ T cells from blood. CDR3 region: CASSQVTGRSYGYTF. In DNA form, the CDR3 reads TGCGCCAGCAGCCAAGTAACAGGGCGTAGCTATGGCTACACCTTC.